The 15 T cell receptor beta chains below were found in one sample sequenced in a study of cytomegalovirus exposure and HLA in healthy donors. It was with 60 Vbeta and 13 Jbeta primers that the PCR ran. The assay was immunoSEQ multiplex PCR, and TCRdb's table has in-frame clones only and misses some. The table includes about 190,000 clones, about 81% detected once. Material for sequencing was PBMCs. The origin of the receptors is a man aged 30 to 39 in good health and CMV-seropositive.

This clone was found a few times. The chain recombines TRBV4-1 with TRBJ2-3, with no clear D. Trimming cost V 0 bases and J 1 base, with 8 bases left between them. The CDR3 runs to 15 residues. From germline, CDR1 is MGHRA and CDR2 YSYEKL. The CDR3 spells CASSQDKTRTDTQYF. CDR3 nucleotides: TGCGCCAGCAGCCAAGATAAGACACGCACAGATACGCAGTATTTT.

The V gene is TRBV15, the J gene TRBJ1-2; 9 nucleotides align to TRBD1. Germline CDR1 is LNHNV and CDR2 is YYDKDF (reference sequence). This CDR3 contains 14 residues. Trimming removed 3 bases from V and 12 bases from J; junction bases left unmatched: 11. CDR3 sequence (DNA): TGTGCCACCAGCAGCCTGGGACAGGGCCCTAGTAACACCTTC. It specifies CATSSLGQGPSNTF.

The J gene is TRBJ2-1, the V gene TRBV28, with a tentative D call TRBD2 (5 bases). Germline V gene sequence: CDR1 MDHEN, CDR2 SYDVKM. The V end was cut by 1 base, the J end by 12 bases, with 10 bases between. The CDR3 contains 12 residues. CDR3 protein: CASSLSRRLQFF. The CDR3 bases are TGTGCCAGCAGTTTATCCCGGAGGTTGCAGTTCTTC.

The J gene is TRBJ2-5, the V gene TRBV11-2; TRBD2 agrees at 9 bases. This CDR3 comprises 14 residues. V shed 8 bases, J shed 2 bases, and the junction held 6 bases outside the gene matches. CDR1 is SGHAT and CDR2 is FQNNGV in the germline V gene. CDR3: CASCPSGTQETQYF. The CDR3 region has the DNA TGTGCCAGCTGTCCTAGCGGGACACAAGAGACCCAGTACTTC.

This CDR3 reads CASLRGPNYGYTF. Written as DNA, the CDR3 is TGTGCCAGTTTAAGGGGGCCTAACTATGGCTACACCTTC. This chain uses TRBV6-1 with TRBJ1-2; 7 bases line up with TRBD1. The length of the CDR3 is 13 residues. Germline CDR1 MNHNS, CDR2 SASEGT. V trimming: 9 bases; J trimming: 0 bases; junction bases outside the gene matches: 4.

The chain couples TRBV21-1 to TRBJ1-5; the table assigns TRBD1, which was not confirmed against the DNA. TRBV21-1 has pseudogene status. This CDR3 is built from 15 residues. The CDR3 sequence is CASEPWGQRNQPQHF. CDR3 in DNA: TGTGCCAGCGAACCTTGGGGACAACGCAATCAGCCCCAGCATTTT.

The gene calls are TRBV4-2 and TRBJ2-3; weak D call: TRBD2 (5 bases). The CDR3 runs 16 residues. The germline gives CDR1 LGHNA, CDR2 YNFKEQ. The V and J ends lost 0 bases and 2 bases respectively, with 12 bases between them. Written as DNA, the CDR3 is TGTGCCAGCAGCCAAGATCGCGAGCGGCCCACAGATACGCAGTATTTT. It codes for CASSQDRERPTDTQYF.

The chain carries TRBV5-1 and TRBJ1-5; D unresolved. V was clipped by 0 bases and J by 9 bases, with 10 bases between them. This CDR3 region has 13 residues. Per the germline V gene, CDR1 is SGHRS and CDR2 is YFSETQ. DNA for the CDR3: TGCGCCAGCAGCTTGGGGCCCACACGGCCCCAGCATTTT. Its protein product is CASSLGPTRPQHF.

The V call is TRBV6-1, the J call TRBJ1-4; 8 bases map to TRBD1. The CDR3 is 14 residues long. The germline V gene has CDR1 MNHNS and CDR2 SASEGT. After removal of 7 bases from V and 3 bases from J, the junction contained 4 bases not matched to a gene. CDR3 loop: CASKPGQANEKLFF. Written as DNA, the CDR3 is TGTGCCAGCAAGCCGGGACAGGCTAATGAAAAACTGTTTTTT.

The chain has TRBV5-5 and TRBJ2-5; 11 bases match TRBD1. V lost 3 bases to trimming and J lost 3 bases; unmatched junction nucleotides: 1. This CDR3 is 14 amino acids long. Looked up from germline, CDR1 is SGHKS and CDR2 is YYEKEE (reference sequence). CDR3 DNA: TGTGCCAGCAGCTCGGGACAGGGGGAAGAGACCCAGTACTTC. Encoded protein: CASSSGQGEETQYF. Combining the CDR3 with reference TRBV5-5 and TRBJ2-5 gives the whole variable domain DAGVTQSPTHLIKTRGQQVTLRCSPISGHKSVSWYQQVLGQGPQFIFQYYEKEERGRGNFPDRFSARQFPNYSSELNVNALLLGDSALYLCASSSGQGEETQYFGPGTRLLVL.

CDR3 sequence reads: CASSPDRGLRSGNWGVFF. CDR3 in DNA: TGCGCCAGCAGCCCGGACAGGGGTCTGAGGAGCGGGAATTGGGGGGTGTTCTTC. This rearrangement joins TRBV5-1 to TRBJ2-1; TRBD1 aligns across 9 bases. Germline V gene lookup returns CDR1 SGHRS and CDR2 YFSETQ. This CDR3 has 18 amino acids. V lost 4 bases and J lost 15; bases outside the gene matches: 26. The variable domain in full, with the rest retrieved from reference TRBV5-1 and TRBJ2-1, is KAGVTQTPRYLIKTRGQQVTLSCSPISGHRSVSWYQQTPGQGLQFLFEYFSETQRNKGNFPGRFSGRQFSNSRSEMNVSTLELGDSALYLCASSPDRGLRSGNWGVFFGPGTRLTVL.

This chain joins TRBV6-1 and TRBJ2-3, with a possible D match to TRBD2 (5 bases). The CDR3 consists of 13 residues. V shed 7 bases and J shed 4 bases, with 12 bases lying between them. The germline V gene encodes CDR1 MNHNS and CDR2 SASEGT. The CDR3 nucleotides read TGTGCCAGCAACCAAGGTAGCGCAGATACGCAGTATTTT. It is translated as CASNQGSADTQYF.

V is TRBV9 and J is TRBJ1-2, with TRBD1 matching 8 bases. With 0 bases clipped from V and 4 bases from J, the junction kept 5 bases outside the gene matches. The V gene's germline CDR1 is SGDLS and CDR2 YYNGEE. The CDR3 consists of 15 residues. CDR3 nucleotide sequence: TGTGCCAGCAGCGTAGAGGAGGGGACAGGCTATGGCTACACCTTC. Protein: CASSVEEGTGYGYTF.

This clone was recorded a few times. The J gene is TRBJ2-2, the V gene TRBV12-5, with 16 bases identical to TRBD2. Losses at the gene ends were 2 bases for V and 3 bases for J; bases not matched to a gene: 12. CDR1 is LGHNT and CDR2 is FRNRAP in the germline V gene. The CDR3 runs to 21 residues. In nucleotides, the CDR3 is TGTGCTAGTGGTTTGCCCTTCCCGGGACTAGCGGGGGGGCGGTACACCGGGGAGCTGTTTTTT. This sequence encodes CASGLPFPGLAGGRYTGELFF.

This chain uses TRBV29-1 with TRBJ2-7; 8 bases fit TRBD2. From germline, CDR1 is SQVTM and CDR2 ANQGSEA. This CDR3 region has 14 residues. The V segment lost 6 bases and the J segment 2 bases; nucleotides outside the gene matches: 9. The chain's CDR3 is CSVQESSGPYEQYF. In nucleotides, the CDR3 is TGCAGCGTCCAGGAGTCTAGCGGGCCCTACGAGCAGTACTTC.